This TCR beta chain was identified during a study of shared clonotypes between healthy human individuals. Overall study results and limits: In contrast to clonotypes shared by all four donors, non-shared clonotypes had lower generation probabilities. The sharing of approximately 5.1% of naive CD4 clonotypes was seen across a handful of donors.

J gave up 2 bases and V 3 bases, and 4 bases lay outside the gene matches. CDR1 and CDR2 (germline): LNHDA, SQIVND (reference sequence). The CDR3 is 15 amino acids. As for this clone: Antigen unknown.

Assay execution took place at the deep level. Some clones are missing from TCRdb's copy, which holds only in-frame ones; the method was immunoSEQ multiplex PCR. Of a few hundred thousand clones detected, about 95% appear once; the ten largest clones hold 0.11%. Naive CD8 cells comprised CD45RO-negative, CCR7-positively selected cells, excluding terminally differentiated effector memory CD45RA+ cells. The chain links TRBV19 to TRBJ1-5; 7 nucleotides align to TRBD1. Material for sequencing was naive CD8+ T cells sorted from blood. The clonotype comes from a woman in her twenties or thirties in good health. For the CDR3, the DNA is TGTGCCAGTAGTATGGTTCAGGGGGGCAATCAGCCCCAGCATTTT. Translating it yields CASSMVQGGNQPQHF.